This TCR beta chain was sequenced during a study of T cell responses to AZD1222 COVID-19 vaccine. Whole-study findings and limits: Baseline serostatus was positive in only six AZD1222 recipients. Regions left unmutated in variants are reportedly the target of nearly half of spike-specific TCRs. White British ancestry dominated among donors, who included more females, and clonal diversity was possibly underestimated. Spike-specific TCR breadth rose after two AZD1222 doses, and depth rose as well.

The CDR3 consists of 15 residues. The V gene lost 5 bases and the J gene lost 4 bases, with 15 bases spanning the gap. Germline loops: CDR1 LNHDA, CDR2 SQIVND (reference sequence). About this clone itself: Its antigen is currently unknown.

TCRdb keeps only in-frame clones here, not all; method: immunoSEQ multiplex PCR. This sample has roughly 150,000 clones, with 85% to 95% found just once. The rearrangement links TRBV19 to TRBJ2-1; maybe TRBD1 (6 bases). Sequences were derived from peripheral blood, sampled on day 0 of AZD1222 vaccination. The receptor was derived from an adult in good health. CDR3 region: CASSARQEEYNEQFF. CDR3 coding DNA: TGTGCCAGTAGTGCCCGACAGGAAGAATACAATGAGCAGTTCTTC. Variable domain in full (rest from reference TRBV19 and TRBJ2-1): DGGITQSPKYLFRKEGQNVTLSCEQNLNHDAMYWYRQDPGQGLRLIYYSQIVNDFQKGDIAEGYSVSREKKESFPLTVTSAQKNPTAFYLCASSARQEEYNEQFFGPGTRLTVL.